This T cell receptor (beta chain) was recorded in a study of T cells after somatic rescue of genetic block. The table came from immunoSEQ multiplex PCR; TCRdb's copy has only in-frame clones and leaves some out. This repertoire shows around 50,000 clones, 90% to 97% found once; its top ten account for 0.075% to 0.095%. Looked up from germline, CDR1 is SGDLS and CDR2 is YYNGEE. Germline trimming cut 4 bases from V and 4 bases from J; bases unmatched to any gene: 4. The length of the CDR3 is 16 residues. This clonotype was obtained from a child less than two years old. The chain couples TRBV9 to TRBJ2-1, with TRBD2 identical over 14 bases. The specimen was peripheral blood mononuclear cells (PBMCs). The CDR3 spells CASSPGTSGGYNEQFF. CDR3 nucleotide sequence: TGTGCCAGCAGCCCCGGGACTAGCGGGGGATACAATGAGCAGTTCTTC.